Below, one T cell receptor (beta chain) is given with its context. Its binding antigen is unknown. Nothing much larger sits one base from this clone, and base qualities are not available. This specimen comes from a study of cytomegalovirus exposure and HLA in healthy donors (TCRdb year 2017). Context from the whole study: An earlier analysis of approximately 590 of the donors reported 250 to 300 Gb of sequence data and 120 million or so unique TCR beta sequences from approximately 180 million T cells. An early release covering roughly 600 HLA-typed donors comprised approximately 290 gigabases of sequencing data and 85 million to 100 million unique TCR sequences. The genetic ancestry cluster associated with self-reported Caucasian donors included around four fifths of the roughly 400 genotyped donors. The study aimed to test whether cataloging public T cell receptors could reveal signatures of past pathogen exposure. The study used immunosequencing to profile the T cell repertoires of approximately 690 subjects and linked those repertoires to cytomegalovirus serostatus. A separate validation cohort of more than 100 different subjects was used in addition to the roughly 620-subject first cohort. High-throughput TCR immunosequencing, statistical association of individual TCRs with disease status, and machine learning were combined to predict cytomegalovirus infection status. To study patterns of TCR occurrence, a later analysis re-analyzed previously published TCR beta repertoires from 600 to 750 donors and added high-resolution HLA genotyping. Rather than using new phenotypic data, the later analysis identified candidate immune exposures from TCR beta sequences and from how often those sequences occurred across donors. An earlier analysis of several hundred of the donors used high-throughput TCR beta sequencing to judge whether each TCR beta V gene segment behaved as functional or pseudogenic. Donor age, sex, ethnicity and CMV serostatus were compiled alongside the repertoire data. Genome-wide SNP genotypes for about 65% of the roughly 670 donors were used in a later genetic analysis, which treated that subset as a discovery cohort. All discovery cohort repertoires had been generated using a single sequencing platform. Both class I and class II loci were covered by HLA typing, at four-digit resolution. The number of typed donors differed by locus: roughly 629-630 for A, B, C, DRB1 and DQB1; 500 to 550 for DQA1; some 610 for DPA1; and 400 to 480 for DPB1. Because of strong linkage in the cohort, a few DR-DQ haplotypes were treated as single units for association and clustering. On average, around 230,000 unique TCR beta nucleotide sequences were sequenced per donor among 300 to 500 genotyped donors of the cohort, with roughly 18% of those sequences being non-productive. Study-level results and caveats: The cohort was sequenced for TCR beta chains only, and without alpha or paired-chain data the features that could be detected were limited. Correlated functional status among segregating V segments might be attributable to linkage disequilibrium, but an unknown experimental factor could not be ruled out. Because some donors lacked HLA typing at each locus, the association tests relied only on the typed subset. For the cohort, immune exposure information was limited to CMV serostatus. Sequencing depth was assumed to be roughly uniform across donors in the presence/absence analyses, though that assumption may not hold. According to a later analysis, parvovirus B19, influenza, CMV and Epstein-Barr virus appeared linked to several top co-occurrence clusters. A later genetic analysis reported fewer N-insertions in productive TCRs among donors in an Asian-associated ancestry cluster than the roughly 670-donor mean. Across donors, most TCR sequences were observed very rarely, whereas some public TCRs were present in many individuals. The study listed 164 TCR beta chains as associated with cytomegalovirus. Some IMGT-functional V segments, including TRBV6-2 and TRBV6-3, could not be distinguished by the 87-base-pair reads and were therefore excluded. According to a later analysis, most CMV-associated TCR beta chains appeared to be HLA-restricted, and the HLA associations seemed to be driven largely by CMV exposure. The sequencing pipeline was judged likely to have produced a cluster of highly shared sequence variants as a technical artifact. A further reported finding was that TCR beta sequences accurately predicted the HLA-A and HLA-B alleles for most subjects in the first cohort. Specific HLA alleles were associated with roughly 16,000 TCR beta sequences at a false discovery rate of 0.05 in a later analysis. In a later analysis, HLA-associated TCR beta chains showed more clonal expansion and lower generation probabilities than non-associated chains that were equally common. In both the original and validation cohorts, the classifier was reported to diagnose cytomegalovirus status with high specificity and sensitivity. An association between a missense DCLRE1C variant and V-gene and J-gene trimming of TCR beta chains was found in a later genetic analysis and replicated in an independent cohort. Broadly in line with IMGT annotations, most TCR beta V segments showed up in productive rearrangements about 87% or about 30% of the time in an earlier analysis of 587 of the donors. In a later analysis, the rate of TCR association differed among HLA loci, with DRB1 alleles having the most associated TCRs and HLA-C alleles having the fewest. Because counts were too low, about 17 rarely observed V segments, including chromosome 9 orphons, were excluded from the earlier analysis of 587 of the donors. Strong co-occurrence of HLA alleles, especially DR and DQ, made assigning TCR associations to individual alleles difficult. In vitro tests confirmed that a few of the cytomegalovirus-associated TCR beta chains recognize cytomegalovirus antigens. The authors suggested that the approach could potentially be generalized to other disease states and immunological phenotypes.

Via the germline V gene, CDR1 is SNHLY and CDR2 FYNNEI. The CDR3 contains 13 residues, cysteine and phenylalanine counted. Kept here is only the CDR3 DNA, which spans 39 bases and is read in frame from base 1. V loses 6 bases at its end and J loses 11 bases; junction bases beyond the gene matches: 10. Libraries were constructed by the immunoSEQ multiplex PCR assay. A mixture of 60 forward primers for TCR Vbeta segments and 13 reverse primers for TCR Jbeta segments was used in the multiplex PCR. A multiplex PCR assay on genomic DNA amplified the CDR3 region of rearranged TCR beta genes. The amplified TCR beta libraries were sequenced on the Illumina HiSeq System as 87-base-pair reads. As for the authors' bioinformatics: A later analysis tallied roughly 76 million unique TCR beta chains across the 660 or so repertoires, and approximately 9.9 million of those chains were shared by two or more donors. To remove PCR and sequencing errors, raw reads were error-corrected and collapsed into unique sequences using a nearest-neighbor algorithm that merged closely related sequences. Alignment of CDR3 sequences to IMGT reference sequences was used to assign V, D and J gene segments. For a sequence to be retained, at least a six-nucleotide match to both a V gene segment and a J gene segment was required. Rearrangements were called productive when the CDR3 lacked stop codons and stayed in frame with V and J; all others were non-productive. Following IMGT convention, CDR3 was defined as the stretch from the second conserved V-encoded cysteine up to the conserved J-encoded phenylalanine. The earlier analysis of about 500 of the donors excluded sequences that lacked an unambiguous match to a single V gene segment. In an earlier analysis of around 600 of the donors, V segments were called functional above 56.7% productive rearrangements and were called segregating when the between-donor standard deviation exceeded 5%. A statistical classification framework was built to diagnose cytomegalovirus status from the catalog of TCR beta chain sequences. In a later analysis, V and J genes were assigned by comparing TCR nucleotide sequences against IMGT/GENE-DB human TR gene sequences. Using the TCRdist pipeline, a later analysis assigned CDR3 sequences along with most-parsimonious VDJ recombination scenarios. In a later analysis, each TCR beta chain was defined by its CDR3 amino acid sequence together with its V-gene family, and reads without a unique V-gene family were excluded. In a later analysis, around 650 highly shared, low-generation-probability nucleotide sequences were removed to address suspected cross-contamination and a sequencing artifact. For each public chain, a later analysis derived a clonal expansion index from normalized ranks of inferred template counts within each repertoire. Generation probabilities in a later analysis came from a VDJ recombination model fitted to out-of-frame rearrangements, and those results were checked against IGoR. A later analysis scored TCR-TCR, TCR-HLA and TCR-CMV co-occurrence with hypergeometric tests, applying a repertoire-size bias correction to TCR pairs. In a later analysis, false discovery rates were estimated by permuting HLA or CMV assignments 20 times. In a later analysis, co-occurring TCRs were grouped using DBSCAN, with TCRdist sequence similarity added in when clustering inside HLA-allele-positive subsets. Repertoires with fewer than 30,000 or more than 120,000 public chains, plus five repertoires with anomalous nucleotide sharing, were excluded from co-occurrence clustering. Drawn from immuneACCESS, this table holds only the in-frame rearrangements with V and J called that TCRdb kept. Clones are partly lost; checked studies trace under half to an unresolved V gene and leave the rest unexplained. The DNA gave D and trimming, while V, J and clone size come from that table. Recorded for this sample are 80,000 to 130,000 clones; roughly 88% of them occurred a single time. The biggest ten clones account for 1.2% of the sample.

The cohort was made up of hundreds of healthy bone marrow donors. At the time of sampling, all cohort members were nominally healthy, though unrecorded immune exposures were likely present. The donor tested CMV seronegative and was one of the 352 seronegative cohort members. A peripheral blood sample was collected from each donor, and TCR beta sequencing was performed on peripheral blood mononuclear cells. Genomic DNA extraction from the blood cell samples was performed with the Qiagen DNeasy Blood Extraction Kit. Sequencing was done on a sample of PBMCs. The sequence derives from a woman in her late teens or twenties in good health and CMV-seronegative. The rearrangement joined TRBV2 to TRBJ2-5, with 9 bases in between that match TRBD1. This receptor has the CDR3 CASSSGTGKKQYF. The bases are TGTGCCAGCAGCTCCGGGACAGGGAAGAAGCAGTACTTC.